Below, 18 T cell receptor beta chains from the same sample are listed, as sequenced in a study of blood T cells in healthy people across ages (dated by TCRdb to the mid-2010s). Library generation was performed with 5' RACE. TCRdb shows the sequencer as Illumina HiSeq 2500. The second PCR ran for about 7 to 11 cycles and used a J-beta primer mix along with a sample-barcoded 5' primer. Through fastp at Q25 and MiXCR, TCRdb rebuilt clones from the public reads, retaining in-frame beta chains. Each CDR3 protein appears once, grouped with its most common genes and DNA. This sample has 550,000 to 800,000 distinct CDR3 sequences in its table, and about 34% of those were observed once. 15% of the sample is in the top ten clones. Sequenced sample: blood. The receptor set was obtained from a woman at least 80 years old in good health. Donor details come from another sample of the same person, matched by shared clones.

The chain links TRBV20-1 to TRBJ2-3; D perhaps matches TRBD2 (6 bases). Germline CDR1 reads DFQATT; CDR2 reads SNEGSKA (reference sequence). Trimming pared 0 bases from V and 1 base from J, leaving 14 bases between. This CDR3 comprises 16 residues. The CDR3 bases are TGCAGTGCTAGAGATCCCGCTAGCGCAGGCACAGATACGCAGTATTTT. Its translation: CSARDPASAGTDTQYF.

Comment on this clonotype: A much bigger clone sits one base away, suggesting this may be a read error. The rearrangement joins TRBV3-1 to TRBJ2-3; tentative D call: TRBD2 (5 bases). V was shortened by 4 bases and J by 2 bases, with 10 bases between the two germline ends. The V gene's germline CDR1 is LGHDT and CDR2 YNNKEL (reference sequence). CDR3 length: 14 amino acids. The DNA for the CDR3 is TGTGCCAGCAGCCGAGGACTCTACACAGATACGCAGTATTTT. It encodes CASSRGLYTDTQYF.

The V and J genes are TRBV20-1 and TRBJ2-7; D unresolved. The J call may be in error: the DNA end matches TRBJ2-5 better. Germline V gene data show CDR1 as DFQATT and CDR2 as SNEGSKA (reference sequence). The CDR3 loop spans 13 amino acids. This chain's CDR3 is CSARAAYEETQYF. Here the CDR3 DNA reads TGCAGTGCTAGAGCGGCTTATGAAGAGACCCAGTACTTC.

Regarding this clonotype: This could be a read error, since a much larger clone is one nucleotide away. V and J are TRBV7-2 and TRBJ2-3; TRBD1 matches 8 bases. The CDR3 runs 14 residues. Trimming took 2 bases from V and 4 from J; bases not matched to a gene: 2. Germline-derived CDR1 and CDR2 are SGHTA and FQGNSA. The CDR3 bases are TGTACCAGCAGCTTATACAGGGGGTCAGATACGCAGTATTTT. Translation: CTSSLYRGSDTQYF.

This clonotype occurred many times. V usage is TRBV2 and J usage is TRBJ2-3; D unclear. Germline-derived CDR1 and CDR2 are SNHLY and FYNNEI. The CDR3 contains 16 residues. Trimming shortened V by 6 bases and J by 2 bases, and 18 bases separated the two germline ends. The CDR3: CASSPILTRITDTQYF. CDR3 in DNA: TGTGCCAGCAGCCCGATCCTAACAAGAATCACAGATACGCAGTATTTT.

The V call is TRBV4-3, the J call TRBJ1-2; the match to TRBD1 covers 9 bases. Germline CDR1 and CDR2: LGHNA and YSLEER. Trimming removed 1 base from V and 8 bases from J; junction bases left unmatched: 2. The CDR3 has 13 amino acids. In DNA, the CDR3 is TGCGCCAGCAGCCAAGTAACAGGGGGCGGCTACACCTTC. Its translation is CASSQVTGGGYTF.

V is TRBV12-1 and J is TRBJ2-1; TRBD1, the table's D call, was not compared with the DNA. TRBV12-1 is a documented pseudogene. This CDR3 is 18 amino acids long. The CDR3 DNA reads TGTGCCAGCAGCTACCCCTCACCCGACAGGGGGAGGACCTACGAGCAGTTCTTC. Residues: CASSYPSPDRGRTYEQFF.

The rearrangement links TRBV5-1 to TRBJ2-6; TRBD1 might be the D (5 bases). This CDR3 comprises 17 residues. The V gene's germline CDR1 is SGHRS and CDR2 YFSETQ. The germline V and J ends were trimmed by 3 bases and 0 bases, with 13 bases remaining between them. This CDR3 is CASSSDNTNSGANVLTF. CDR3 DNA sequence: TGCGCCAGCAGCTCGGACAATACTAACTCTGGGGCCAACGTCCTGACTTTC.

With regard to this clonotype: One junction end disagrees with the germline gene, perhaps due to a read error. This chain links TRBV2 with TRBJ1-2; tentatively, D is TRBD1 (5 bases). CDR3 length: 13 amino acids. CDR1 is SNHLY, CDR2 FYNNEI, per germline. CDR3 in amino acids: CASREGRDYGYTF. The CDR3 DNA reads as TGTGCCAGCAGGGAAGGCAGGGACTATGGCTACACCTTC.

The J gene is TRBJ2-5, the V gene TRBV12-3 or TRBV12-4; TRBD2 matches 11 bases. J gave up 2 bases and V 7 bases, and 12 bases lay outside the gene matches. This CDR3 spans 17 amino acids. This CDR3 reads CASTPGTSGLAQETQYF. The CDR3 coding sequence is TGTGCCAGCACCCCCGGGACTAGCGGCCTTGCACAAGAGACCCAGTACTTC.

This clonotype was observed many times. This rearrangement joins TRBV6-6 to TRBJ1-1, with D unresolved. Germline CDR1 reads MNHNY; CDR2 reads SVGAGI (reference sequence). The CDR3 totals 13 residues. Trimming shortened V by 4 bases and J by 1 base, and 7 bases separated the two germline ends. Here the CDR3 reads CASSSRRNTEAFF. CDR3 bases: TGTGCCAGCAGTTCCCGACGGAACACTGAAGCTTTCTTT.

Notes on this clonotype: A read error is possible here, since a much larger clone lies one base away. The CDR3 spells CASSQERGVEGANVLTF. In DNA, the CDR3 is TGTGCCAGCAGTCAGGAAAGGGGGGTGGAGGGGGCCAACGTCCTGACTTTC. The chain recombines TRBV12-3 or TRBV12-4 with TRBJ2-6; D may correspond to TRBD1 or TRBD2 (6 bases each). The CDR3 sequence is 17 residues long. V gave up 5 bases and J gave up 4 bases, with 18 bases separating them.

This chain links TRBV27 with TRBJ1-2; weak D call: TRBD1 (5 bases). The CDR3 has 14 residues. Trimming pared 6 bases from V and 8 bases from J, leaving 19 bases between. Germline CDR1 and CDR2: MNHEY and SMNVEV (reference sequence). The CDR3 nucleotides read TGTGCCAGCAGGGGAAATTCGGGACTTCGAGGCTACACCTTC. This translates into CASRGNSGLRGYTF.

There are many counts of this clonotype. The V and J genes are TRBV27 and TRBJ2-7; D may be TRBD1 or TRBD2 (5 bases each). The CDR3 covers 14 residues. From germline, CDR1 is MNHEY and CDR2 SMNVEV (reference sequence). The V end lost 5 bases, the J end lost 2 bases, and 13 bases lay between the germline ends. The DNA for the CDR3 is TGTGCCAGCAGTCCGGGACGGAGGACCTACGAGCAGTACTTC. It encodes CASSPGRRTYEQYF.

Regarding this clonotype: A read error may account for a junction end that differs from germline. This chain joins TRBV9 and TRBJ2-4; 8 bases line up with TRBD1. Germline values: CDR1 SGDLS, CDR2 YYNGEE. The CDR3 is 16 residues long. The CDR3 spells CASSARQGLGSYGQDF. As DNA, the CDR3 is TGTGCCAGCAGCGCCAGACAGGGGCTAGGTTCCTACGGGCAGGACTTC.

The chain uses TRBV7-2 and TRBJ2-7; D is perhaps TRBD1 or TRBD2 (5 bases each). Between the trimmed V and J ends, which lost 3 bases and 2 bases, there was a span of 11 bases. The CDR3 has 14 amino acids. Germline CDR1 and CDR2: SGHTA and FQGNSA. The CDR3 nucleotides read TGTGCCAGCAGCTTCAGGGAGCCGCCCTACGAGCAGTACTTC. Protein product: CASSFREPPYEQYF.

J is TRBJ2-3 and V is TRBV20-1; a possible D gene is TRBD2 (7 bases). V dropped 3 bases and J dropped 3 bases, with 16 bases sitting between them. Looked up from germline, CDR1 is DFQATT and CDR2 is SNEGSKA (reference sequence). CDR3 length equals 15 residues. The CDR3 loop reads CSASTTGGRTDTQYF. The CDR3 DNA sequence: TGCAGTGCTAGTACTACGGGGGGCCGGACAGATACGCAGTATTTT.

The rearrangement joins TRBV28 to TRBJ1-1; D remains unclear. The germline gives CDR1 MDHEN, CDR2 SYDVKM. This CDR3 is built from 12 residues. V lost 7 bases, J lost 4 bases, and 10 bases lay in between. Here the CDR3 reads CASTPAITEAFF. DNA for the CDR3: TGTGCCAGCACCCCGGCGATCACTGAAGCTTTCTTT.